This T cell receptor beta chain was documented in a study of primary melanoma T cells and metastatic recurrence (dated by TCRdb to the early 2020s). Regarding the study in general: A total of roughly 190 primary melanomas made up the cohort, all of stage T2 to T4 and more than 1 mm thick. Histopathological grading of tumor-infiltrating lymphocytes was compared with the sequencing-derived T-cell fraction. The T-cell fraction measured by TCR beta sequencing was weighed against progression-free survival, the clinical outcome chosen for the comparison. Whether patient outcome could be predicted by T-cell fraction and T-cell repertoire clonality in primary melanoma tumors was the question this study put to the test. What the study reported, not specific to this receptor: Reportedly, adding T-cell fraction to tumor thickness improved progression-free survival prediction more than adding any other histopathological variable did. Regardless of nodal disease, mitotic rate or ulceration status, a T-cell fraction above 20% appeared to be protective. Tumor T-cell fraction was reported to predict progression-free survival independently of thickness, ulceration, mitotic rate and age. An effective T-cell-mediated antitumor response in primary melanoma was presented by the authors only as a suggestion rather than as a demonstrated mechanism.

The primary melanoma of each patient had been surgically resected and was considered potentially curable but at risk of metastatic recurrence. For this clone: Its cognate antigen has yet to be identified. At one boundary the junction diverges from the germline segment, which might be a read error.

The library came from the immunoSEQ multiplex PCR assay. Primary melanoma tumor tissue underwent high-throughput sequencing of the T-cell receptor beta chain. Concerning the study's data processing: Repertoire analyses included TCRB CDR3 sharing between samples and the distribution of insertions and deletions. A gradient-boosted model ranked how well the T-cell fraction predicted outcome compared with histopathological variables. The clones in this table, taken by TCRdb from immuneACCESS, are in-frame only. Not every clone is retained; where verified, under half of the shortfall comes from an unresolved V gene, and the cause of the rest is unknown. That table is the source of V, J and clone size, and D and trimming were worked out from the DNA. The sample has about 1,500 clones on record, 75% to 90% of them singletons. Over 9.5% of the sample is taken by the ten largest. The germline V gene gives CDR1 as MGHRA and CDR2 as YSYEKL. Reading from cysteine to phenylalanine, the CDR3 counts 17 amino acids. Only the CDR3 DNA stays, 51 bases, in frame from base 1.

This clonotype was sampled from a human donor with melanoma. Material for sequencing was melanoma tumor tissue. Rearrangement joined TRBV4-1 to TRBJ2-5; the junction holds 9 bases that match TRBD2. CDR3 loop: CASSHLGELAGRETQYF. The sequenced DNA is TGCGCCAGCAGCCACCTGGGGGAGCTAGCGGGAAGAGAGACTCAGTACTTC.